This is a list of T cell receptor beta chains from one sample in a study of blood T cell repertoires in COVID-19. Using immunoSEQ multiplex PCR, the repertoire was profiled, and TCRdb retains in-frame clones only, with some absent. The table records around 170,000 clones, around nine tenths of them present only once. Sequenced sample: peripheral blood. These receptor sequences come from a man in his 60s with COVID-19, enrolled during active disease. Both conserved end residues are part of each CDR3. D genes are given only for firm matches. Size values are once, few and many counts, or a class for expanded clones, and some rows have none.

j_call: TRBJ1-1
clone_size: -
d_call: TRBD1
v_call: TRBV2
cdr3_aa: CASGRQGAEAFF
cdr3_nt: TGTGCCAGCGGCCGACAGGGCGCTGAAGCTTTCTTT

j_call: TRBJ2-2
clone_size: -
d_call: -
v_call: TRBV21-1
cdr3_aa: CASSNTGNGELFF
cdr3_nt: TGTGCCAGCAGCAACACGGGTAACGGGGAGCTGTTTTTT

j_call: TRBJ2-5
clone_size: -
d_call: TRBD1
v_call: TRBV7-2
cdr3_aa: CASSLVGDRGETQYF
cdr3_nt: TGTGCCAGCAGCTTAGTCGGGGACAGGGGGGAGACCCAGTACTTC

j_call: TRBJ1-5
clone_size: -
d_call: -
v_call: TRBV6-6
cdr3_aa: CASTRGGQDINQPQHF
cdr3_nt: TGTGCCAGCACCCGAGGGGGACAAGATATCAATCAGCCCCAGCATTTT

j_call: TRBJ1-2
clone_size: -
d_call: -
v_call: TRBV6-5
cdr3_aa: CASTGGLNYGYTF
cdr3_nt: TGTGCCAGTACGGGAGGACTTAACTATGGCTACACCTTC

j_call: TRBJ2-1
clone_size: -
d_call: -
v_call: TRBV9
cdr3_aa: CASSVVGAIYNEQFF
cdr3_nt: TGTGCCAGCAGCGTAGTTGGGGCGATCTACAATGAGCAGTTCTTC

j_call: TRBJ1-1
clone_size: -
d_call: TRBD1
v_call: TRBV7-9
cdr3_aa: CASSNGQGAIVNTEAFF
cdr3_nt: TGTGCCAGCAGCAACGGACAGGGGGCGATTGTGAACACTGAAGCTTTCTTT

j_call: TRBJ1-6
clone_size: -
d_call: -
v_call: TRBV9
cdr3_aa: CASSAIGTRGSPLHF
cdr3_nt: TGTGCCAGCAGCGCCATTGGGACGCGGGGGTCACCCCTCCACTTT

j_call: TRBJ1-2
clone_size: -
d_call: TRBD1
v_call: TRBV10-3
cdr3_aa: CAISEAGGYGYTF
cdr3_nt: TGTGCCATCAGTGAGGCAGGGGGCTATGGCTACACCTTC

j_call: TRBJ1-1
clone_size: once
d_call: -
v_call: TRBV18
cdr3_aa: CASSPSLNTEAFF
cdr3_nt: TGTGCCAGCTCACCTAGCCTGAACACTGAAGCTTTCTTT

j_call: TRBJ2-1
clone_size: -
d_call: TRBD2
v_call: TRBV6-2/TRBV6-3
cdr3_aa: CASSFEISGRHEQFF
cdr3_nt: TGTGCCAGCAGTTTCGAAATTAGCGGGAGGCATGAGCAGTTCTTC

j_call: TRBJ2-4
clone_size: -
d_call: TRBD2
v_call: TRBV27
cdr3_aa: CASSGSGTSQGGIQYF
cdr3_nt: TGTGCCAGCAGCGGTAGCGGGACTAGCCAAGGGGGCATTCAGTACTTC

j_call: TRBJ2-7
clone_size: few
d_call: -
v_call: TRBV7-8
cdr3_aa: CASSPSYEQYF
cdr3_nt: TGTGCCAGCAGCCCGTCCTACGAGCAGTACTTC

j_call: TRBJ1-1
clone_size: -
d_call: TRBD1
v_call: TRBV19
cdr3_aa: CASSGTGWTEAFF
cdr3_nt: TGTGCCAGTAGTGGGACAGGATGGACTGAAGCTTTCTTT

j_call: TRBJ2-1
clone_size: -
d_call: -
v_call: TRBV18
cdr3_aa: CASSSRQRQNNEQFF
cdr3_nt: TGTGCCAGCTCATCAAGACAGCGCCAGAACAATGAGCAGTTCTTC

j_call: TRBJ2-1
clone_size: -
d_call: TRBD2
v_call: TRBV7-2
cdr3_aa: CASSWTSGGSYNEQFF
cdr3_nt: TGTGCCAGCAGCTGGACTAGCGGAGGCTCCTACAATGAGCAGTTCTTC

j_call: TRBJ1-2
clone_size: -
d_call: -
v_call: TRBV4-3
cdr3_aa: CASSPEGWQGYGYTF
cdr3_nt: TGCGCCAGCAGCCCGGAAGGGTGGCAGGGCTATGGCTACACCTTC

j_call: TRBJ1-3
clone_size: -
d_call: -
v_call: TRBV2
cdr3_aa: CASADSIGNTIYF
cdr3_nt: TGTGCCAGCGCTGACAGTATAGGAAACACCATATATTTT

j_call: TRBJ1-1
clone_size: once
d_call: TRBD1
v_call: TRBV18
cdr3_aa: CASSPDRVGTEAFF
cdr3_nt: TGTGCCAGCTCACCAGACAGGGTTGGCACTGAAGCTTTCTTT

j_call: TRBJ1-2
clone_size: -
d_call: TRBD1
v_call: TRBV9
cdr3_aa: CASSASGRIYRGPLNDGYTF
cdr3_nt: TGTGCCAGCAGCGCCTCGGGTAGGATATACAGGGGCCCGCTAAATGATGGCTACACCTTC

j_call: TRBJ1-2
clone_size: -
d_call: -
v_call: TRBV5-6
cdr3_aa: CASSDPGESDYGYTF
cdr3_nt: TGTGCCAGCAGCGACCCCGGGGAGTCAGACTATGGCTACACCTTC

j_call: TRBJ1-1
clone_size: -
d_call: TRBD1
v_call: TRBV28
cdr3_aa: CASSLGTVGNTEAFF
cdr3_nt: TGTGCCAGCAGTTTAGGGACAGTAGGTAACACTGAAGCTTTCTTT

j_call: TRBJ1-2
clone_size: -
d_call: -
v_call: TRBV28
cdr3_aa: CASSGGESYTF
cdr3_nt: TGTGCCAGCAGTGGAGGGGAAAGCTACACCTTC

j_call: TRBJ2-1
clone_size: -
d_call: TRBD1
v_call: TRBV7-3
cdr3_aa: CASSPHPGTGRDEQFF
cdr3_nt: TGTGCCAGCAGCCCTCACCCCGGGACAGGGCGCGATGAGCAGTTCTTC

j_call: TRBJ2-3
clone_size: -
d_call: TRBD2
v_call: TRBV7-2
cdr3_aa: CASRALLAGGDTQYF
cdr3_nt: TGTGCCAGCAGGGCACTTCTAGCGGGGGGAGATACGCAGTATTTT

j_call: TRBJ2-3
clone_size: -
d_call: TRBD2
v_call: TRBV28
cdr3_aa: CASSLRVAGNTDTQYF
cdr3_nt: TGTGCCAGCAGTTTGAGGGTAGCGGGGAACACAGATACGCAGTATTTT

j_call: TRBJ1-2
clone_size: -
d_call: TRBD1
v_call: TRBV29-1
cdr3_aa: CSVSYLGQVEANYGYTF
cdr3_nt: TGCAGCGTTTCCTATCTTGGACAGGTAGAAGCTAACTATGGCTACACCTTC

j_call: TRBJ2-2
clone_size: once
d_call: TRBD1
v_call: TRBV24-1
cdr3_aa: CATSDSGTATAGELFF
cdr3_nt: TGTGCCACCAGTGACTCCGGGACAGCGACCGCCGGGGAGCTGTTTTTT

j_call: TRBJ1-1
clone_size: -
d_call: TRBD1
v_call: TRBV5-6
cdr3_aa: CASSLETGGEAFF
cdr3_nt: TGTGCCAGCAGCTTGGAGACAGGGGGTGAAGCTTTCTTT

j_call: TRBJ1-3
clone_size: -
d_call: TRBD1
v_call: TRBV5-5
cdr3_aa: CASSLGQGAVTIYF
cdr3_nt: TGTGCCAGCAGCTTGGGACAGGGGGCTGTCACCATATATTTT

j_call: TRBJ2-7
clone_size: -
d_call: -
v_call: TRBV18
cdr3_aa: CASSRASALDEQYF
cdr3_nt: TGTGCCAGCTCACGGGCCTCTGCCCTCGACGAGCAGTACTTC

j_call: TRBJ2-1
clone_size: -
d_call: -
v_call: TRBV4-2
cdr3_aa: CASSPDLSGSSYNEQFF
cdr3_nt: TGTGCCAGCAGCCCGGACCTTAGCGGCAGCTCCTACAATGAGCAGTTCTTC

j_call: TRBJ2-1
clone_size: -
d_call: TRBD2
v_call: TRBV2
cdr3_aa: CASSLGLVFNEQFF
cdr3_nt: TGTGCCAGCAGTTTAGGACTAGTCTTCAATGAGCAGTTCTTC

j_call: TRBJ2-7
clone_size: -
d_call: -
v_call: TRBV7-2
cdr3_aa: CASSPAYAVSSYEQYF
cdr3_nt: TGTGCCAGCAGCCCCGCCTATGCCGTGTCCTCCTACGAGCAGTACTTC

j_call: TRBJ1-1
clone_size: -
d_call: TRBD1
v_call: TRBV14
cdr3_aa: CASSQGRGGQKEAFF
cdr3_nt: TGTGCCAGCAGCCAAGGCCGTGGGGGACAGAAAGAAGCTTTCTTT

j_call: TRBJ1-1
clone_size: -
d_call: TRBD1
v_call: TRBV19
cdr3_aa: CASRDPRGQGTEAFF
cdr3_nt: TGTGCCAGTAGGGATCCCAGGGGGCAAGGCACTGAAGCTTTCTTT

j_call: TRBJ2-3
clone_size: -
d_call: TRBD1
v_call: TRBV9
cdr3_aa: CASSRLTRGQEDTQYF
cdr3_nt: TGTGCCAGCAGCCGACTGACCAGGGGGCAGGAAGATACGCAGTATTTT

j_call: TRBJ1-5
clone_size: -
d_call: TRBD1
v_call: TRBV10-3
cdr3_aa: CAIRQGLSNQPQHF
cdr3_nt: TGTGCCATCCGACAGGGTTTAAGCAATCAGCCCCAGCATTTT

j_call: TRBJ2-7
clone_size: -
d_call: -
v_call: TRBV3-1/TRBV3-2
cdr3_aa: CASSPFSGGSYEQYF
cdr3_nt: TGTGCCAGCAGCCCCTTTTCCGGGGGCTCCTACGAGCAGTACTTC

j_call: TRBJ1-3
clone_size: -
d_call: TRBD1
v_call: TRBV11-2
cdr3_aa: CASSPRDSGNTIYF
cdr3_nt: TGTGCCAGCAGCCCAAGGGACAGTGGAAACACCATATATTTT

j_call: TRBJ1-2
clone_size: -
d_call: -
v_call: TRBV18
cdr3_aa: CASSPTSDYGYTF
cdr3_nt: TGTGCCAGCTCACCCACGTCAGACTATGGCTACACCTTC

j_call: TRBJ1-3
clone_size: once
d_call: TRBD1
v_call: TRBV5-6
cdr3_aa: CASSAGQGGNTIYF
cdr3_nt: TGTGCCAGCAGCGCGGGACAGGGTGGAAACACCATATATTTT

j_call: TRBJ2-3
clone_size: -
d_call: -
v_call: TRBV19
cdr3_aa: CASAGLSPRLDTQYF
cdr3_nt: TGTGCCAGTGCGGGTCTTAGCCCGCGGTTAGATACGCAGTATTTT

j_call: TRBJ1-5
clone_size: -
d_call: -
v_call: TRBV19
cdr3_aa: CASTGSNLGNQPQHF
cdr3_nt: TGTGCCAGTACGGGGTCCAATTTAGGCAATCAGCCCCAGCATTTT

j_call: TRBJ2-2
clone_size: -
d_call: -
v_call: TRBV20-1
cdr3_aa: CSASSPGENTGELFF
cdr3_nt: TGCAGTGCTAGTTCACCAGGGGAGAACACCGGGGAGCTGTTTTTT

j_call: TRBJ2-7
clone_size: -
d_call: -
v_call: TRBV6-2/TRBV6-3
cdr3_aa: CASSYRGEGSYEQYF
cdr3_nt: TGTGCCAGCAGTTATCGCGGGGAAGGTTCCTACGAGCAGTACTTC

j_call: TRBJ1-6
clone_size: -
d_call: -
v_call: TRBV12-3/TRBV12-4
cdr3_aa: CASSLQTTSPLHF
cdr3_nt: TGTGCCAGCAGTTTACAGACTACATCACCCCTCCACTTT

j_call: TRBJ1-5
clone_size: -
d_call: TRBD1
v_call: TRBV6-5
cdr3_aa: CASRRSGTGNQPQHF
cdr3_nt: TGTGCCAGCAGGCGCTCCGGGACAGGCAATCAGCCCCAGCATTTT

j_call: TRBJ1-3
clone_size: -
d_call: -
v_call: TRBV4-1
cdr3_aa: CASSQESTRTSENTIYF
cdr3_nt: TGCGCCAGCAGCCAAGAAAGTACTAGGACCTCCGAAAACACCATATATTTT

j_call: TRBJ1-6
clone_size: -
d_call: -
v_call: TRBV5-1
cdr3_aa: CASRPTEIYNSPLHF
cdr3_nt: TGCGCCAGCAGGCCCACAGAGATCTATAATTCACCCCTCCACTTT

j_call: TRBJ1-5
clone_size: -
d_call: -
v_call: TRBV7-8
cdr3_aa: CASGLGGAGSNQPQHF
cdr3_nt: TGTGCCAGCGGTCTTGGGGGGGCGGGTAGCAATCAGCCCCAGCATTTT